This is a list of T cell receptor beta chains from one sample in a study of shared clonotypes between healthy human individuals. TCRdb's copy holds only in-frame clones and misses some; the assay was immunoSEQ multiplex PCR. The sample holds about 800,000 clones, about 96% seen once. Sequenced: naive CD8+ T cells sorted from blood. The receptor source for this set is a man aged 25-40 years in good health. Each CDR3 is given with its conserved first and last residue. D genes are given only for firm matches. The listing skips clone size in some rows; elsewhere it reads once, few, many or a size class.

TGTGCCAGCAGCGGGGGAGGAGCGGGAGGACGAGATACGCAGTATTTT | CASSGGGAGGRDTQYF | TRBJ2-3 | - | TRBV9 | TRBD2
TGCGCCAGCAGCTTGGGAGGCGAGGGCTACACCTTC | CASSLGGEGYTF | TRBJ1-2 | - | TRBV5-1 | -
TGCGCCAGCAGCAGGTTGGGGGGAGGAGAGACCCAGTACTTC | CASSRLGGGETQYF | TRBJ2-5 | - | TRBV5-1 | -
TGTGCCAGCGGTCCGGGACAGGACAACTATGGCTACACCTTC | CASGPGQDNYGYTF | TRBJ1-2 | - | TRBV2 | TRBD1
TGTGCCAGCAGCTTAACAGGGAGAACTACCACAGATACGCAGTATTTT | CASSLTGRTTTDTQYF | TRBJ2-3 | - | TRBV7-3 | -
TGTGCCAGCAGCCCAAGCCCAGGGTCCTACGAGCAGTACTTC | CASSPSPGSYEQYF | TRBJ2-7 | - | TRBV13 | -
TGTGCCAGCAGCAAAAGACCCGGGACAAGAGAGGGTGAAGCTTTCTTT | CASSKRPGTREGEAFF | TRBJ1-1 | - | TRBV21-1 | -
TGCAGTGCCAGGACAGGCGCGGAGCAGTACTTC | CSARTGAEQYF | TRBJ2-7 | - | TRBV20-1 | TRBD1
TGTGCCAGCAGTTATTCTAAGGCGGGAGGGAGCTCCTACAATGAGCAGTTCTTC | CASSYSKAGGSSYNEQFF | TRBJ2-1 | - | TRBV28 | TRBD2
TGCAGCGCCACCTCGGACAGTTTTGTCACTGAAGCTTTCTTT | CSATSDSFVTEAFF | TRBJ1-1 | - | TRBV29-1 | -
TGTGCCAGCAGCCTGGGAGGGGCCCCGTTCTTC | CASSLGGAPFF | TRBJ2-1 | - | TRBV5-4 | TRBD2
TGTGCCAGCAGCTTAGAGGGGGTCCGCGAGCAGTACTTC | CASSLEGVREQYF | TRBJ2-7 | - | TRBV7-9 | -
TGTGCCAGCAGAGGCTCCTACAATGAGCAGTTCTTC | CASRGSYNEQFF | TRBJ2-1 | few | TRBV2 | -
TGCGCCAGCAGCCAGAACCTCTTGGGGAGCGGGAGGGGGCCTGAGCAGTTCTTC | CASSQNLLGSGRGPEQFF | TRBJ2-1 | - | TRBV4-3 | TRBD2
TGTGCCAGCAGCTTATCGCCAGCGGCCCCCTACGAGCAGTACTTC | CASSLSPAAPYEQYF | TRBJ2-7 | - | TRBV7-2 | -
TGTGCCAGCACCCCGGAGGGCCTTTTCACTGAAGCTTTCTTT | CASTPEGLFTEAFF | TRBJ1-1 | - | TRBV5-5 | -
TGTGCCAGCAGTTTGAGTGGGGCCAACGTCCTGACTTTC | CASSLSGANVLTF | TRBJ2-6 | - | TRBV27 | -
TGTGCCAGCAGCTTTTTTACTCAGGGGAGCACCGGGGAGCTGTTTTTT | CASSFFTQGSTGELFF | TRBJ2-2 | once | TRBV7-8 | -
TGTGCCAGCGGGGACAGGGTGCAGCCCCAGCATTTT | CASGDRVQPQHF | TRBJ1-5 | - | TRBV27 | TRBD1
TGCGCCAGCAGCTTGGCCATAAATGGACACTACGAGCAGTACTTC | CASSLAINGHYEQYF | TRBJ2-7 | - | TRBV5-1 | -
TGCGCCAGCAGCATCGACAGGTCAAATGAGCAGTTCTTC | CASSIDRSNEQFF | TRBJ2-1 | - | TRBV5-1 | -
TGTGCCAGCAGCGTAATAGCGGACTTCCAAGAGACCCAGTACTTC | CASSVIADFQETQYF | TRBJ2-5 | few | TRBV9 | -
TGTGCCAGCGGGGCCGGGGTGAACACTGAAGCTTTCTTT | CASGAGVNTEAFF | TRBJ1-1 | - | TRBV6-5 | -
TGTGCCAGCAGCGCCGGCGTTGGGGCCAACGTCCTGACTTTC | CASSAGVGANVLTF | TRBJ2-6 | - | TRBV9 | -
TGTGCCAGCAGTGGTGGGCAACTCTATGGCTACACCTTC | CASSGGQLYGYTF | TRBJ1-2 | - | TRBV25-1 | -
TGTGCCAGTAGTATAGGCGGGGAGCTGTTTTTT | CASSIGGELFF | TRBJ2-2 | - | TRBV19 | -
TGTGCCAGCAGCCTCGGCTCCTTCTACGAGCAGTACTTC | CASSLGSFYEQYF | TRBJ2-7 | - | TRBV6-5 | -
TGTGCCAGCAGCTTAGGTTGGACAGGGGTACCCAATGAGCAGTTCTTC | CASSLGWTGVPNEQFF | TRBJ2-1 | - | TRBV7-2 | TRBD1
TGTGCCAGCAGCTTAGGGGGACTAGCGGGAGAGGAGGAGTACTTC | CASSLGGLAGEEEYF | TRBJ2-7 | - | TRBV11-2 | TRBD2
TGTGCCAGTAGTATGACCCACTACACTGAAGCTTTCTTT | CASSMTHYTEAFF | TRBJ1-1 | - | TRBV19 | -
TGCAGCGTTGGGTGGGAGGGCCGGTTCTACGAGCAGTACTTC | CSVGWEGRFYEQYF | TRBJ2-7 | - | TRBV29-1 | TRBD2
TGTGCCAGCTCACCATCGACTTGGGCCATGGGGGGCAATCAGCCCCAGCATTTT | CASSPSTWAMGGNQPQHF | TRBJ1-5 | once | TRBV18 | -
TGCAGCGTTGAAGGTTGGGTCGGGACTTTCACAGATACGCAGTATTTT | CSVEGWVGTFTDTQYF | TRBJ2-3 | - | TRBV29-1 | -
TGTGCCAGCAGCTTACGGACCCTAGCGGGAGCCTTGCGCGATACGCAGTATTTT | CASSLRTLAGALRDTQYF | TRBJ2-3 | - | TRBV11-2 | TRBD2
TGTGCCAGCAGTTACTCAGGAGCGGTCGGTGTAGATACGCAGTATTTT | CASSYSGAVGVDTQYF | TRBJ2-3 | - | TRBV6-5 | -
TGTGCCAGCAGCACAAGCAGGGGCGACAGCAATCAGCCCCAGCATTTT | CASSTSRGDSNQPQHF | TRBJ1-5 | - | TRBV13 | -
TGTGCCAGCAGCTTTAGGACTAGCGGGGCCCACAATGAGCAGTTCTTC | CASSFRTSGAHNEQFF | TRBJ2-1 | - | TRBV7-9 | TRBD2
TGTGCCAGCAGCTTAGACGGTCTCAGCACAGATACGCAGTATTTT | CASSLDGLSTDTQYF | TRBJ2-3 | - | TRBV7-3 | -
TGTGCTAGCCGCCCCCAGGGGGCTGGAGCGTCTAATGAGCAGTTCTTC | CASRPQGAGASNEQFF | TRBJ2-1 | - | TRBV12-5 | TRBD1
TGTGCCATCAGTGGAGGCCCCGAGGGCTACACCTTC | CAISGGPEGYTF | TRBJ1-2 | - | TRBV10-3 | -
TGTGCCAGCAGTTTCGGGGGCCAAACCTACGAGCAGTACTTC | CASSFGGQTYEQYF | TRBJ2-7 | - | TRBV27 | -
TGTGCCAGCAGTCAGGGCGGCCGCGAGCAGTACTTC | CASSQGGREQYF | TRBJ2-7 | - | TRBV27 | -
TGTGCCATCAGGGGGGATGTGGTTGGATCTATGGGCTACACCTTC | CAIRGDVVGSMGYTF | TRBJ1-2 | - | TRBV10-3 | -
TGTGCCAGCAGCCCCGGGACGTATCAGCCCCAGCATTTT | CASSPGTYQPQHF | TRBJ1-5 | once | TRBV7-6 | -
TGTGCCAGCAGCCCCCTCGTTGGACTAGAACTCGAGCAGTACTTC | CASSPLVGLELEQYF | TRBJ2-7 | - | TRBV7-8 | TRBD2
TGTGCCAGCAGCTCCCGTCACGGTACAGATACGCAGTATTTT | CASSSRHGTDTQYF | TRBJ2-3 | - | TRBV11-2 | -
TGTGCCACCGGGCCCACGGTCATGGAGCAGTACTTC | CATGPTVMEQYF | TRBJ2-7 | - | TRBV15 | -
TGCGCCAGCAGCTTGCGACAGGGGCTCTACAATGAGCAGTTCTTC | CASSLRQGLYNEQFF | TRBJ2-1 | - | TRBV5-1 | TRBD1
TGTGCCAGCAGCCCAGCCACTAGCGGGACTCACGAGCAGTACTTC | CASSPATSGTHEQYF | TRBJ2-7 | - | TRBV7-6 | TRBD2
TGTGCCAGCAGTCCCGGGTGGCTAGCGGGAGGGTCCGGGGAGCTGTTTTTT | CASSPGWLAGGSGELFF | TRBJ2-2 | - | TRBV7-8 | TRBD2
TGTGCCATCACCGAGGACGCCTACAATGAGCAGTTCTTC | CAITEDAYNEQFF | TRBJ2-1 | - | TRBV10-3 | -
TGTGCCAGCAGTTTATCTGGCGGGGATAGCTCCTACGAGCAGTACTTC | CASSLSGGDSSYEQYF | TRBJ2-7 | - | TRBV27 | -
TGCGCCAGCAGCTCAACCGGGACTAGCGCTTACAATGAGCAGTTCTTC | CASSSTGTSAYNEQFF | TRBJ2-1 | - | TRBV5-1 | TRBD2